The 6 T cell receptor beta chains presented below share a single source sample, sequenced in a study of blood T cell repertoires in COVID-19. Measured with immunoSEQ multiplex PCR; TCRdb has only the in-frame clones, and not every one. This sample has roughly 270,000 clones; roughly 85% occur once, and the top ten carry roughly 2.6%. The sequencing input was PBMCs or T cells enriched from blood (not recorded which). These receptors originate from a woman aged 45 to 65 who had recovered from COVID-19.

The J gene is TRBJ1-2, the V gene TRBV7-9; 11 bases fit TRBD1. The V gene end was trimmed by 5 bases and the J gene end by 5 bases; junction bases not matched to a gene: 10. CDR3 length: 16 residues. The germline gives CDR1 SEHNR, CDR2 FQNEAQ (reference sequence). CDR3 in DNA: TGTGCCAGCAGCCTGCGGACAGGGGGCAATTGGTATGGCTACACCTTC. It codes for CASSLRTGGNWYGYTF.

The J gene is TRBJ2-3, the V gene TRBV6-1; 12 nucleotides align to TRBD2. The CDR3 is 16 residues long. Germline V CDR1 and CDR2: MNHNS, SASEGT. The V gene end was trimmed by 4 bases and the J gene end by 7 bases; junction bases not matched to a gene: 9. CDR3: CASSAGLAGSRNTQYF. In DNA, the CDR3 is TGTGCCAGCAGTGCCGGACTAGCGGGGAGCCGCAATACGCAGTATTTT.

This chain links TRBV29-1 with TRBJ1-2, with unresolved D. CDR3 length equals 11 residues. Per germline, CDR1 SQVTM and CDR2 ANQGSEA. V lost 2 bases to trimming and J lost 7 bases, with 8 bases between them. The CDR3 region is CSVERATGYTF. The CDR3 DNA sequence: TGCAGCGTTGAACGAGCGACTGGCTACACCTTC.

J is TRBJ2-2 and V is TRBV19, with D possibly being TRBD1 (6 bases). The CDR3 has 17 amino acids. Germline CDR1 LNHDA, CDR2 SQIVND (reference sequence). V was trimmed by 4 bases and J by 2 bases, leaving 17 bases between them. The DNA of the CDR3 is TGTGCCAGTAGTACTAGTCGGACAGCCCTAAACACCGGGGAGCTGTTTTTT. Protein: CASSTSRTALNTGELFF.

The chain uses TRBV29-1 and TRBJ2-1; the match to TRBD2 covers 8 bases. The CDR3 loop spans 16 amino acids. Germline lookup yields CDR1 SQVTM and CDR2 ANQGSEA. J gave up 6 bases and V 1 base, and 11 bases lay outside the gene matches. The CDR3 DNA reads TGCAGCGTTGAAGCCCCAAGCGGGGGAGGCCTCAATGAGCAGTTCTTC. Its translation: CSVEAPSGGGLNEQFF.

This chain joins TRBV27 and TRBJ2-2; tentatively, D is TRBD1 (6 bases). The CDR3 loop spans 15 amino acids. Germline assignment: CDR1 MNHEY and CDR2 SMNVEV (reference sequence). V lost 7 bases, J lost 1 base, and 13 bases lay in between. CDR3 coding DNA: TGTGCCAGCAATCCCGGCAGGGGGAACACCGGGGAGCTGTTTTTT. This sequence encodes CASNPGRGNTGELFF.